This TCR beta chain derives from a study of blood T cell repertoires in COVID-19. In the study overall: Material from acute and convalescent COVID-19 was sourced from the United States, Italy and Spain.

In the authors' workflow: Scientists estimated how many nucleated cells there were by amplifying reference gene primers. The table came from immunoSEQ multiplex PCR; TCRdb's copy has only in-frame clones and leaves some out. The DNA gave D and trimming, while V, J and clone size come from that table. The repertoire holds approximately 50,000 clones, with 86% as singletons. The CDR3 has 13 residues. The V segment lost 5 bases and the J segment 7 bases; nucleotides outside the gene matches: 7. Germline-derived CDR1 and CDR2 are MDHEN and SYDVKM. The chain carries TRBV28 and TRBJ1-2; 7 bases are a match to TRBD1. Sequenced: peripheral blood. The TCR was taken from a woman older than 75 with acute or convalescent COVID-19. DNA of the CDR3: TGTGCCAGCAGTAGACAGGGTGAAATTGGCTACACCTTC. Its protein product is CASSRQGEIGYTF.